The 22 T cell receptor beta chains below all came from one sample that was sequenced in a study of OX40 agonist ivuxolimab in advanced cancers. Receptor amplification or capture employed the immunoSEQ multiplex PCR assay. The table comes from immuneACCESS by way of TCRdb, which keeps in-frame sequences with V and J called. Part of the clones is missing from these tables; in studies checked, under half for an unresolved V gene and the rest for unknown reasons. The sample table holds 90,000 to 95,000 clones, of which approximately 89% were seen once. The ten largest clones add up to 3.5% to 5.5% of the sample. The sequencing here drew on CD4+ or CD8+ T cells sorted from blood, taken in a trial of the OX40 agonist ivuxolimab. Receptors were obtained from an adult with an advanced solid tumor such as melanoma, head and neck, liver or kidney cancer.

The genes are TRBV5-6 and TRBJ1-4; D unresolved. Germline V lookup: CDR1 SGHDT, CDR2 YYEEEE. This CDR3 comprises 15 residues. V dropped 6 bases and J dropped 8 bases, with 20 bases sitting between them. The CDR3 nucleotides read TGTGCCAGCACCGGCTGGGCGGGTAGGAAGGAAAAACTGTTTTTT. It is translated as CASTGWAGRKEKLFF.

The rearrangement joins TRBV9 to TRBJ2-7; 14 bases align to TRBD2. The germline V gene encodes CDR1 SGDLS and CDR2 YYNGEE. The CDR3 sequence is 15 residues long. Trimming removed 4 bases from V and 7 bases from J; junction bases left unmatched: 7. The CDR3 bases are TGTGCCAGCAGCAGACTAGCGGGAGGGCCGCGGGAGCAGTACTTC. Translated, it gives CASSRLAGGPREQYF.

The chain couples TRBV4-3 to TRBJ2-3; TRBD2 aligns across 8 bases. J lost 5 bases, V lost 0 bases, and 4 bases had no gene match. CDR3 length: 15 residues. Germline lookup yields CDR1 LGHNA and CDR2 YSLEER. The CDR3 region has the DNA TGCGCCAGCAGCCAAGATTCGGCGGGAGGAGATACGCAGTATTTT. Its translation: CASSQDSAGGDTQYF.

This clone has only one observation. This chain links TRBV4-2 with TRBJ2-3; D call uncertain. The germline CDR1 and CDR2 sequences are LGHNA and YNFKEQ. V lost 0 bases to trimming and J lost 0 bases, with 13 bases between them. This CDR3 is built from 17 residues. The DNA for the CDR3 is TGTGCCAGCAGCCAAGAACTGAGCCCCCTGAGCACAGATACGCAGTATTTT. It translates to CASSQELSPLSTDTQYF.

As regards this clone: The sample has other DNA sequences that encode this CDR3 too. The CDR3 DNA follows: TGTGCCAGCAGCGTAGCTCAAGGGGCTGGAAACACCATATATTTT. Translation: CASSVAQGAGNTIYF. The V and J genes are TRBV9 and TRBJ1-3; D perhaps matches TRBD1 (5 bases). The CDR3 runs 15 residues. Trimming left V 0 bases short and J 2 bases short, with 9 bases between. Germline-derived CDR1 and CDR2 are SGDLS and YYNGEE.

Remarks on this clone: A junction end diverges from the germline sequence, so it may reflect a read error. V usage is TRBV7-7 and J usage is TRBJ2-1; D remains ambiguous. The V gene's germline CDR1 is SSHAT and CDR2 FNYEAQ (reference sequence). This CDR3 spans 16 amino acids. CDR3 sequence reads: CASSFRATGSYNEQFF. CDR3 DNA: TGTGCTAGCAGCTTTCGGGCCACCGGCTCCTACAATGAGCAGTTCTTC. The full variable domain, its missing parts supplied by reference TRBV7-7 and TRBJ2-1, is GAGVSQSPRYKVTKRGQDVTLRCDPISSHATLYWYQQALGQGPEFLTYFNYEAQPDKSGLPSDRFSAERPEGSISTLTIQRTEQRDSAMYRCASSFRATGSYNEQFFGPGTRLTVL.

The chain has TRBV7-8 and TRBJ1-5; D gene ambiguous. CDR3 size: 13 residues. Per the germline V gene, CDR1 is SGHVS and CDR2 is FQNEAQ. V was pared by 4 bases and J by 1 base, with 5 bases between. The CDR3 is CASSYMSNQPQHF. CDR3 bases: TGTGCCAGCAGCTACATGAGCAATCAGCCCCAGCATTTT.

This chain links TRBV5-1 with TRBJ1-5; D is possibly TRBD1 (5 bases). Deletions cut 4 bases from V and 2 bases from J, with 13 bases between. The CDR3 contains 15 residues. Germline V gene lookup returns CDR1 SGHRS and CDR2 YFSETQ. Written as DNA, the CDR3 is TGCGCCAGCAGCGAAGGGACCGCCGGCAATCAGCCCCAGCATTTT. Protein sequence: CASSEGTAGNQPQHF.

V is TRBV19 and J is TRBJ1-5, with 9 bases that match TRBD1. The V gene's germline CDR1 is LNHDA and CDR2 SQIVND (reference sequence). Trimming at V came to 5 bases and at J to 0 bases, leaving 11 bases not matched to a gene. The CDR3 loop spans 18 amino acids. The DNA of the CDR3 is TGTGCCAGTAGTCGTTCCGGGACAGGGATCGATAGCAATCAGCCCCAGCATTTT. Translated: CASSRSGTGIDSNQPQHF. Full variable domain (remainder filled in from reference TRBV19 and TRBJ1-5): DGGITQSPKYLFRKEGQNVTLSCEQNLNHDAMYWYRQDPGQGLRLIYYSQIVNDFQKGDIAEGYSVSREKKESFPLTVTSAQKNPTAFYLCASSRSGTGIDSNQPQHFGDGTRLSIL.

This chain links TRBV11-2 with TRBJ2-7, with 14 bases lining up with TRBD2. V trimming: 4 bases; J trimming: 10 bases; junction bases outside the gene matches: 6. This CDR3 is 14 amino acids long. CDR1 is SGHAT, CDR2 FQNNGV, per germline. CDR3: CASSYPGTSGRQYF. Written as DNA, the CDR3 is TGTGCCAGCAGCTATCCCGGGACTAGCGGGAGACAGTACTTC.

V gene TRBV19 combines with J gene TRBJ2-2; D possibly corresponds to TRBD1 (6 bases). Germline lookup yields CDR1 LNHDA and CDR2 SQIVND (reference sequence). The CDR3 sequence is 16 residues long. Trimming left V 4 bases short and J 0 bases short, with 12 bases between. The CDR3 here is CASSTEGGSNTGELFF. For the CDR3, the DNA is TGTGCCAGTAGTACGGAAGGGGGTTCGAACACCGGGGAGCTGTTTTTT.

The chain is built from TRBV14 and TRBJ2-1; 8 bases are a match to TRBD1. The CDR3 is 15 amino acids. The germline V gene encodes CDR1 SGHDN and CDR2 FVKESK. The V gene end was trimmed by 3 bases and the J gene end by 3 bases; junction bases not matched to a gene: 4. In nucleotides, the CDR3 is TGTGCCAGCAGCCATAGGGGACAGGTCTACAATGAGCAGTTCTTC. Encoded protein: CASSHRGQVYNEQFF.

This clone appeared a single time. V gene TRBV19 combines with J gene TRBJ2-1; D not resolved. Germline loops: CDR1 LNHDA, CDR2 SQIVND (reference sequence). V was pared by 5 bases and J by 0 bases, with 11 bases between. The length of the CDR3 is 15 residues. The CDR3 loop reads CASSRSRSSYNEQFF. The CDR3 bases are TGTGCCAGTAGTCGTTCGAGGTCCTCCTACAATGAGCAGTTCTTC.

The chain has TRBV5-8 and TRBJ2-1, with a weak D call TRBD2 (7 bases). The V gene lost 1 base and the J gene lost 10 bases, with 15 bases spanning the gap. This CDR3 is built from 14 residues. The germline V gene has CDR1 SGHTS and CDR2 YDEGEE. The CDR3 nucleotides read TGTGCCAGCAGCTTGAGGGTAGGGGGGGACGAGCAGTTCTTC. Amino acids: CASSLRVGGDEQFF.

The chain carries TRBV19 and TRBJ2-7; D unresolved. V was clipped by 1 base and J by 4 bases, with 8 bases between them. Per germline, CDR1 LNHDA and CDR2 SQIVND (reference sequence). The CDR3 covers 13 residues. CDR3 sequence: CASSIVTFYEQYF. The DNA for the CDR3 is TGTGCCAGTAGTATAGTGACTTTTTACGAGCAGTACTTC.

In its sample, this clone was seen once. The chain uses TRBV2 and TRBJ2-2; D possibly uses TRBD1 or TRBD2 (5 bases each). Trimming removed 2 bases from V and 6 bases from J, with 10 bases in between. The CDR3 is made up of 14 amino acids. Germline V gene data show CDR1 as SNHLY and CDR2 as FYNNEI. The CDR3 DNA follows: TGTGCCAGCAGTGAAATCGTGGGGGCCGGGGAGCTGTTTTTT. Residues: CASSEIVGAGELFF. The variable domain in full, completed from reference TRBV2 and TRBJ2-2, reads EPEVTQTPSHQVTQMGQEVILRCVPISNHLYFYWYRQILGQKVEFLVSFYNNEISEKSEIFDDQFSVERPDGSNFTLKIRSTKLEDSAMYFCASSEIVGAGELFFGEGSRLTVL.

The chain uses TRBV5-1 and TRBJ2-5; TRBD1 aligns across 9 bases. Germline V gene sequence: CDR1 SGHRS, CDR2 YFSETQ. There are 16 residues in the CDR3. J was trimmed by 5 bases and V by 9 bases; bases with no gene match: 17. The CDR3: CATSDPRDRVRETQYF. Here the CDR3 DNA reads TGCGCCACTTCCGACCCCCGGGACAGGGTCCGGGAGACCCAGTACTTC.

This clone has only one observation. J is TRBJ2-5 and V is TRBV20-1; a weak D match, TRBD1 (5 bases). With 4 bases removed from V and 2 bases from J, the gap between germline ends came to 5 bases. Germline CDR1 reads DFQATT; CDR2 reads SNEGSKA (reference sequence). This CDR3 has 11 residues. This CDR3 is CSATGQETQYF. The CDR3 nucleotides are TGCAGTGCTACAGGGCAAGAGACCCAGTACTTC.

Comment on this clone: The junction departs from germline at one end; a sequencing error may be responsible. This rearrangement joins TRBV5-1 to TRBJ2-2; tentatively, D is TRBD1 (5 bases). The CDR3 is 16 residues long. CDR1 is SGHRS, CDR2 YFSETQ, per germline. The CDR3: CASSLTARVNAGELFF. CDR3 nucleotide sequence: TGCGCCAGCAGCTTGACGGCCAGGGTGAACGCCGGGGAGCTGTTTTTT.

The rearrangement joins TRBV7-2 to TRBJ1-5, with 8 bases lining up with TRBD1. The trim removed 7 bases at V and 7 bases at J, leaving 6 bases unmatched. The CDR3 is 13 residues long. In germline, CDR1 is SGHTA, CDR2 FQGNSA. The CDR3 region has the DNA TGTGCCAGCAACGACAGGGGTCAACAGCCCCAGCATTTT. It translates to CASNDRGQQPQHF.

The rearrangement uses TRBV7-2 and TRBJ2-1; 10 nucleotides align to TRBD2. Germline loops: CDR1 SGHTA, CDR2 FQGNSA. This CDR3 comprises 15 residues. With 2 bases clipped from V and 5 bases from J, the junction kept 3 bases outside the gene matches. The CDR3: CASSLRTSGNNEQFF. DNA for the CDR3: TGTGCCAGCAGCTTAAGGACTAGCGGCAACAATGAGCAGTTCTTC.

The chain recombines TRBV28 with TRBJ1-6; 8 positions match TRBD1. The junction had 9 bases not matched to a gene; V was cut back by 7 bases and J by 7 bases. The germline CDR1 and CDR2 sequences are MDHEN and SYDVKM. This CDR3 contains 15 residues. The CDR3 region has the DNA TGTGCCAGCACCCCAGGGGACAGGACCAATTCACCCCTCCACTTT. Protein sequence: CASTPGDRTNSPLHF.